The clone carrying this T cell receptor beta chain was found a few times. The CDR3 runs to 17 residues. Using a J-beta primer mix together with a sample-barcoded 5' primer, a second PCR was run for about 7 to 12 cycles. Via MiXCR, TCRdb re-called the 5' RACE reads, giving one row per CDR3 protein. The sample lists hundreds of thousands of distinct CDR3 sequences; around 26% were seen once. The source of the sample is a study of blood T cells in healthy people across ages. This receptor was taken from a woman older than 75 in good health. The chain has TRBV21-1 and TRBJ1-5; the D call of TRBD1 is as the table states it, not checked on the DNA. TRBV21-1 has pseudogene status. Sequencing was done on a sample of blood. Here the CDR3 reads CASRNDRGFVMDQPQHF. Written as DNA, the CDR3 is TGTGCCAGCAGGAACGACAGGGGCTTCGTTATGGATCAGCCCCAGCATTTT.